This T cell receptor (beta chain) stems from a study of T cells in Graves' hyperthyroidism and ophthalmopathy. Per germline, CDR1 SGHTA and CDR2 FQGNSA. V was cut by 5 bases and J by 0 bases, with 14 bases left in between. The CDR3 extends over 15 amino acids. Template material for amplifying TCR beta CDR3 regions consisted of RNA transcripts. HTBI primers were the set used in a first-round RT-PCR of the TCR CDR3. TCRdb reprocessed the multiplex PCR reads via MiXCR and lists one record per CDR3 protein. The sample includes 600,000 to 750,000 distinct CDR3 sequences, around a sixth of them seen just once.

The chain links TRBV7-2 to TRBJ2-7; TRBD2 is a possible D gene (6 bases). The receptor was derived from a man aged 50 or older with Graves' hyperthyroidism. Material for sequencing was blood. CDR3 nucleotide sequence: TGTGCCAGCAGCCTCGTCGGGAGCCCCTCCTACGAGCAGTACTTC. Translating it yields CASSLVGSPSYEQYF.